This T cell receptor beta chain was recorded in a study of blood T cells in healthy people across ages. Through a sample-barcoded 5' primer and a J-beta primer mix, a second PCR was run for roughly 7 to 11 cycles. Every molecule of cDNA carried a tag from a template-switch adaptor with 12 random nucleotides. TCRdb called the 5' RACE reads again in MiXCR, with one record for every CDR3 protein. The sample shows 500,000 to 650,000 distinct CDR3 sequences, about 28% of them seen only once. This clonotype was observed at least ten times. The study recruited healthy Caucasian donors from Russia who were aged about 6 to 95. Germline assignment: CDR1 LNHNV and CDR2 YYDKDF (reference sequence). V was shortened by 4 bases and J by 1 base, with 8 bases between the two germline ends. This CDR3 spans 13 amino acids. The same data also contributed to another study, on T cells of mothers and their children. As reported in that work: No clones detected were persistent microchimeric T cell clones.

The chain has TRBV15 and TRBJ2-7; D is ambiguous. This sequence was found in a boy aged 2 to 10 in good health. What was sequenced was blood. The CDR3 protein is CATSTELSYEQYF. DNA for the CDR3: TGTGCCACCAGCACCGAACTTTCCTACGAGCAGTACTTC.